Included here is one T cell receptor (beta chain) sequence, with context. Germline trimming cut 2 bases from V and 2 bases from J; bases unmatched to any gene: 10. CDR3 size: 19 residues. Germline CDR1 reads KGHDR; CDR2 reads SFDVKD. There were no patients who had received any treatment before thyroid surgery. The entry originates in a study of metastatic and nonmetastatic thyroid tumors. Background on the study: Where malignant and benign thyroid patients were concerned, repertoires were compared across blood and tumor or nodule tissue.

With MiXCR, TCRdb reprocessed the PCR reads. The table shows more than 20,000 clones, with roughly 18% occurring only once. The chain joins TRBV24-1 to TRBJ2-1; 11 bases match TRBD2. This receptor was taken from a male donor with papillary thyroid cancer or a benign thyroid nodule (not recorded which). Some clones in this sample may be carry-over from other donors' samples. Sequencing used adjacent normal tissue. The CDR3 nucleotides are TGTGCCACCAGTGATTGGGGACTAGCGGCGTCTGGAACCTACAATGAGCAGTTCTTC. Protein sequence: CATSDWGLAASGTYNEQFF.